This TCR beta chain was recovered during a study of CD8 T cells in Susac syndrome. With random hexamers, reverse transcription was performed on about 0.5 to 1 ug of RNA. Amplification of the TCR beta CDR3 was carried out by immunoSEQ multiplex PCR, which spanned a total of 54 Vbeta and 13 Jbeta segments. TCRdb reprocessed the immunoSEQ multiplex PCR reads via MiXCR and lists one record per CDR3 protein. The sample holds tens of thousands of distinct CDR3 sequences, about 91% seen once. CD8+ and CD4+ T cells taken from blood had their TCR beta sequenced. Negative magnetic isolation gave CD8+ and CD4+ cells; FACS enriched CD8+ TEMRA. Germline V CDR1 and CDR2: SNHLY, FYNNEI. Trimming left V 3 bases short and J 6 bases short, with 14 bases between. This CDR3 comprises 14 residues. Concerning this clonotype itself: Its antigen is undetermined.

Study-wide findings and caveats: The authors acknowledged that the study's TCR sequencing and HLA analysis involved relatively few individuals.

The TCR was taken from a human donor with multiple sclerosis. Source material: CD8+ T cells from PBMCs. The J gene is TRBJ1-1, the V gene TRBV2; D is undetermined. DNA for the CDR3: TGTGCCAGCAGTGATTGGACGATCGACGCTGAAGCTTTCTTT. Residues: CASSDWTIDAEAFF. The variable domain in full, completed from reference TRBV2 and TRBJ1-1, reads EPEVTQTPSHQVTQMGQEVILRCVPISNHLYFYWYRQILGQKVEFLVSFYNNEISEKSEIFDDQFSVERPDGSNFTLKIRSTKLEDSAMYFCASSDWTIDAEAFFGQGTRLTVV.